Each of the 2 T cell receptor beta chains below was sequenced from the same sample in a study of regulatory dendritic cells for organ transplantation. The table came from immunoSEQ multiplex PCR; TCRdb's copy has only in-frame clones and leaves some out. The sample shows nearly 30,000 clones, over 60% of them seen only once. The sequenced material came from memory CD4+ T cells from blood. The subset was: CD45RO+ memory T cells. The origin of the receptors is a human donor in good health.

This clone was picked up one time. The chain joins TRBV7-2 to TRBJ1-5; D unresolved. Deletions cut 1 base from V and 4 bases from J, with 8 bases between. The length of the CDR3 is 14 residues. Germline loops: CDR1 SGHTA, CDR2 FQGNSA. The CDR3 protein is CASSLVPLNQPQHF. The CDR3 coding sequence is TGTGCCAGCAGCTTAGTACCCCTTAATCAGCCCCAGCATTTT.

This clone was seen a handful of times. The chain couples TRBV10-1 to TRBJ2-1; D uncertain. The CDR3 sequence is 15 residues long. The V and J ends lost 3 bases and 3 bases respectively, with 12 bases between them. Germline loops: CDR1 WNHNN, CDR2 SYGVQD (reference sequence). CDR3 bases: TGCGCCAGCAGTGAAGGCTACGGCCTCTACAATGAGCAGTTCTTC. Translating it yields CASSEGYGLYNEQFF.